A selection of T cell receptor beta chains follows, all from one sample in a study of T cell repertoires in cytomegalovirus infection. TCRdb itself ran the reads through MiXCR, one entry per CDR3 protein. The profile shows 450,000 to 650,000 distinct CDR3 sequences, approximately 26% of them singletons. Sequencing input: PBMCs. The receptors derive from a human donor in good health (CMV status not recorded). Some clones in this sample may be carry-over from other donors' samples. Both conserved end residues are part of each CDR3. D genes are given only for firm matches. A row's size may be missing; if present it is once, few, many or a size class.

>TRBJ1-4|.|.|TRBV7-9
CASSDRLGKLFF
TGTGCCAGCAGCGATCGACTCGGAAAACTGTTTTTT
>TRBJ1-5|few|.|TRBV30
CAWSVSGQPQHF
TGTGCCTGGAGTGTGTCTGGTCAGCCCCAGCATTTT
>TRBJ1-5|.|.|TRBV6-5
CASSYSGGDNQPQHF
TGTGCCAGCAGTTACTCTGGAGGGGACAATCAGCCCCAGCATTTT
>TRBJ2-3|few|.|TRBV4-2
CASSQESQRTDTQYF
TGTGCCAGCAGCCAAGAGTCCCAGCGGACAGATACGCAGTATTTT
>TRBJ1-1|.|.|TRBV25-1
CASSSTFATEAFF
TGTGCCAGCAGCTCTACATTTGCCACTGAAGCTTTCTTT
>TRBJ2-7|.|TRBD2|TRBV7-9
CASSRGTSGNTRYEQYF
TGTGCCAGCAGCCGTGGGACTAGCGGGAATACGAGGTACGAGCAGTACTTC
>TRBJ2-7|few|TRBD1|TRBV10-3
CAIRPGQKTYEQYF
TGTGCCATCAGGCCGGGACAGAAGACCTACGAGCAGTACTTC
>TRBJ2-1|.|.|TRBV5-6
CASSLGMSSYNEQFF
TGTGCCAGCAGCTTGGGGATGAGCTCCTACAATGAGCAGTTCTTC
>TRBJ1-2|many|TRBD1|TRBV7-2
CASSLDGTGALGVGYTF
TGTGCCAGCAGCTTAGATGGGACAGGGGCTTTGGGAGTCGGCTACACCTTC
>TRBJ1-1|.|.|TRBV10-3
CAISENGAEAFF
TGTGCCATCAGTGAAAATGGCGCTGAAGCTTTCTTT
>TRBJ2-1|many|TRBD2|TRBV7-2
CASTLYLSSGHYNEQFF
TGTGCCAGCACCCTTTACTTGTCTAGCGGGCACTACAATGAGCAGTTCTTC
>TRBJ2-1|few|.|TRBV6-5
CASSIYGPYNEQFF
TGTGCCAGCAGTATTTACGGGCCCTACAATGAGCAGTTCTTC
>TRBJ2-2|.|.|TRBV9
CASSVVTTGELFF
TGTGCCAGCAGCGTAGTCACCACCGGGGAGCTGTTTTTT
>TRBJ2-7|few|TRBD2|TRBV12-3/TRBV12-4
CASSPTTSGYEQYF
TGTGCCAGCAGTCCCACGACTAGCGGCTACGAGCAGTACTTC
>TRBJ2-1|.|.|TRBV19
CASLGSTYNEQFF
TGTGCCAGTCTGGGGAGCACCTACAATGAGCAGTTCTTC
>TRBJ2-3|.|.|TRBV12-3/TRBV12-4
CASSFWGQDTQYF
TGTGCCAGCAGTTTTTGGGGACAAGATACGCAGTATTTT
>TRBJ2-5|.|.|TRBV28
CASSSSGLPDQETQYF
TGTGCCAGCAGTTCCTCAGGACTACCGGACCAAGAGACCCAGTACTTC
>TRBJ2-3|.|.|TRBV18
CASFGLDTQYF
TGTGCCAGCTTCGGCCTGGATACGCAGTATTTT
>TRBJ1-2|.|TRBD1|TRBV6-6
CASTTGTGNYGYTF
TGTGCCAGCACAACCGGGACAGGGAACTATGGCTACACCTTC
>TRBJ2-1|few|.|TRBV14
CASSHPAGLTYNEQFF
TGTGCCAGCAGCCATCCTGCAGGACTAACCTACAATGAGCAGTTCTTC
>TRBJ2-7|.|.|TRBV6-6
CANSYSRSGPSYEQYF
TGTGCCAACAGTTACTCAAGGAGCGGGCCCTCCTACGAGCAGTACTTC
>TRBJ2-3|.|TRBD2|TRBV20-1
CSAGGGVRLSTDTQYF
TGCAGTGCTGGGGGGGGAGTTCGACTTAGCACAGATACGCAGTATTTT
>TRBJ2-7|.|.|TRBV7-9
CASSLSAGLSSYEQYF
TGTGCCAGCAGCTTATCGGCAGGGCTCTCCTCCTACGAGCAGTACTTC
>TRBJ2-7|.|TRBD2|TRBV6-2/TRBV6-3
CASSYVVAGEQYF
TGTGCCAGCAGTTACGTCGTAGCGGGGGAGCAGTACTTC
>TRBJ1-1|.|TRBD1|TRBV6-6
CASGTANTEAFF
TGTGCCAGCGGGACAGCGAACACTGAAGCTTTCTTT
>TRBJ2-3|few|TRBD2|TRBV7-2
CASSQELAGEDTQYF
TGTGCCAGCAGCCAAGAACTAGCGGGAGAGGATACGCAGTATTTT
>TRBJ2-4|.|TRBD2|TRBV20-1
CSANRLALREGLWTKNIQYF
TGCAGTGCTAACCGACTAGCGCTACGGGAGGGCCTATGGACCAAAAACATTCAGTACTTC
>TRBJ2-7|many|TRBD2|TRBV7-8
CASSPRGASGSSYEQYF
TGTGCCAGCAGCCCCCGGGGTGCTAGCGGGAGTTCCTACGAGCAGTACTTC
>TRBJ2-1|many|.|TRBV7-9
CASSLTGPILDEQFF
TGTGCCAGCAGCTTAACTGGACCCATCCTGGATGAGCAGTTCTTC
>TRBJ2-5|few|.|TRBV6-2/TRBV6-3
CATLEGGQETQYF
TGTGCCACCCTAGAAGGGGGACAAGAGACCCAGTACTTC
>TRBJ1-2|few|.|TRBV12-3/TRBV12-4
CASSQAGVPNYGYTF
TGTGCCAGCAGCCAGGCGGGGGTGCCCAACTATGGCTACACCTTC
>TRBJ2-5|few|TRBD2|TRBV6-5
CASSYSLAGTQYF
TGTGCCAGCAGTTACTCCCTAGCGGGGACCCAGTACTTC
>TRBJ2-7|few|.|TRBV11-2
CASSHIRGRGSYEQYF
TGTGCCAGCAGTCACATACGGGGACGTGGGTCCTACGAGCAGTACTTC
>TRBJ1-2|.|.|TRBV4-1
CASSPEGGPYGYTF
TGCGCCAGCAGCCCCGAGGGGGGGCCTTATGGCTACACCTTC
>TRBJ2-1|many|.|TRBV7-8
CASSPTGYQIYNEQFF
TGTGCCAGCAGCCCTACGGGGTACCAGATCTACAATGAGCAGTTCTTC
>TRBJ2-6|.|.|TRBV28
CASRSAGGANVLTF
TGTGCCAGCAGGTCGGCGGGTGGGGCCAACGTCCTGACTTTC
>TRBJ2-1|few|TRBD2|TRBV12-3/TRBV12-4
CASTSLAGVGEQFF
TGTGCCAGCACCTCACTAGCGGGAGTGGGTGAGCAGTTCTTC
>TRBJ2-3|few|TRBD1|TRBV12-3/TRBV12-4
CASSLGDRGRHTQYF
TGTGCCAGCAGTTTAGGGGACAGGGGAAGACATACGCAGTATTTT
>TRBJ2-4|.|.|TRBV11-3
CASSLGPDRSAFQYF
TGTGCCAGCAGCTTAGGGCCGGACCGATCCGCCTTTCAGTACTTC
>TRBJ2-1|few|TRBD2|TRBV6-2/TRBV6-3
CASRRLAGFNEQFF
TGTGCCAGCAGGAGACTAGCGGGATTCAATGAGCAGTTCTTC
>TRBJ2-1|.|TRBD1|TRBV5-5
CASSISGTEVNEQFF
TGTGCCAGCAGCATCTCCGGGACAGAAGTAAATGAGCAGTTCTTC
>TRBJ1-2|many|.|TRBV7-9
CASRPGLQNRSNGYTF
TGTGCCAGCAGACCGGGACTTCAAAACCGTAGCAATGGCTACACCTTC
>TRBJ1-2|few|.|TRBV19
CASSIDLLSGYTF
TGTGCCAGTAGTATAGATCTGCTGAGCGGCTACACCTTC
>TRBJ1-1|.|.|TRBV7-6
CASTPPGDFAEAFF
TGTGCCAGCACCCCCCCGGGGGATTTCGCTGAAGCTTTCTTT
>TRBJ1-6|few|.|TRBV7-9
CASSLVDSPLHF
TGTGCCAGCAGCTTAGTTGATTCACCCCTCCACTTT
>TRBJ2-3|few|.|TRBV6-4
CASSDSMGTDTQYF
TGTGCCAGCAGTGACTCGATGGGAACAGATACGCAGTATTTT
>TRBJ2-7|.|TRBD1|TRBV28
CASSNPGQGAREQYF
TGTGCCAGCAGCAACCCGGGACAGGGGGCGAGGGAGCAGTACTTC
>TRBJ1-2|many|.|TRBV7-6
CASSRDGGEANYGYTF
TGTGCCAGCAGCCGCGACGGGGGGGAAGCTAACTATGGCTACACCTTC
>TRBJ1-4|.|.|TRBV19
CASSIGQITTNEKLFF
TGTGCCAGTAGTATTGGACAGATTACAACTAATGAAAAACTGTTTTTT
>TRBJ1-2|.|TRBD1|TRBV29-1
CSVRGQGWGNYGYTF
TGCAGCGTTCGCGGACAGGGTTGGGGTAACTATGGCTACACCTTC
>TRBJ2-1|once|.|TRBV5-5
CASSLGLGAEQFF
TGTGCCAGCAGCTTGGGATTAGGAGCTGAGCAGTTCTTC
>TRBJ1-1|few|.|TRBV19
CASERISGQPVLNTEAFF
TGTGCCAGCGAACGGATCTCCGGGCAACCAGTACTGAACACTGAAGCTTTCTTT
>TRBJ2-1|few|TRBD2|TRBV4-2
CASSQGGQLAGEQFF
TGTGCCAGCAGCCAAGGGGGCCAACTAGCGGGTGAGCAGTTCTTC
>TRBJ1-1|few|TRBD1|TRBV2
CASNGQGNTEAFF
TGTGCCAGCAATGGACAGGGGAACACTGAAGCTTTCTTT
>TRBJ1-1|.|.|TRBV29-1
CSVAGPGMNTEAFF
TGCAGCGTTGCGGGGCCGGGCATGAACACTGAAGCTTTCTTT